This TCR beta chain was recovered during a study of blood T cell repertoires in COVID-19. Background on the study: Sites in the United States, Italy and Spain provided acute and convalescent COVID-19 samples.

Repertoires were generated with immunoSEQ multiplex PCR, while TCRdb's copy carries only in-frame clones and drops some. Seen here are about 210,000 clones, 75% to 85% observed once, and the top ten hold around 5.5%. Germline V gene sequence: CDR1 MNHNY, CDR2 SVGAGI (reference sequence). The junction had 6 bases not matched to a gene; V was cut back by 6 bases and J by 9 bases. The CDR3 contains 14 residues. A Seattle source enrolled patients during active infection and followed them longitudinally. The clonotype was recovered from a man in his fifties or sixties with COVID-19, enrolled during active disease. This chain connects TRBV6-6 to TRBJ2-1; 12 bases line up with TRBD1. The sample was peripheral blood. The CDR3 is CASRGQGAGGEQFF. The CDR3 DNA sequence: TGTGCCAGCAGGGGACAGGGGGCTGGGGGTGAGCAGTTCTTC.